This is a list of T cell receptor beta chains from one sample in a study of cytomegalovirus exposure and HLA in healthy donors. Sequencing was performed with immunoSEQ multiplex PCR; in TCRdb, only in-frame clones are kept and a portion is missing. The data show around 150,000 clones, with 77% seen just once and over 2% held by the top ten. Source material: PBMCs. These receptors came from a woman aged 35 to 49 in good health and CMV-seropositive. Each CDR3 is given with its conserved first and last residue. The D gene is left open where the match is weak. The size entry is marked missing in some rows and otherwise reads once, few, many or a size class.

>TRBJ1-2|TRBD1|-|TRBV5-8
CASSRRTGPGYTF
TGTGCCAGCAGCCGACGGACAGGCCCCGGCTACACCTTC
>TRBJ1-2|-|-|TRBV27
CASGGEGGYTF
TGTGCCAGCGGGGGCGAAGGAGGCTACACCTTC
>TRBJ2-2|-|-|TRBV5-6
CASSLDSGRRGNTGELFF
TGTGCCAGCAGCTTGGATTCGGGGCGGCGGGGCAACACCGGGGAGCTGTTTTTT
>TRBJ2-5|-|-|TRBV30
CAWSVVSLETQYF
TGTGCCTGGAGTGTAGTTAGCCTAGAGACCCAGTACTTC
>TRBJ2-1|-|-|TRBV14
CASSQDRATYNEQFF
TGTGCCAGCAGCCAAGACAGGGCGACTTACAATGAGCAGTTCTTC
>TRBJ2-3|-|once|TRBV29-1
CSVGLETDTQYF
TGCAGCGTCGGCCTAGAAACAGATACGCAGTATTTT
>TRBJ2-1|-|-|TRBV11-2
CASSPRGGRGNEQFF
TGTGCCAGCAGCCCAAGGGGTGGTAGGGGGAATGAGCAGTTCTTC
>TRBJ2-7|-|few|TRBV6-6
CASRDGTRAYEQYF
TGTGCCAGCAGGGACGGGACACGCGCCTACGAGCAGTACTTC
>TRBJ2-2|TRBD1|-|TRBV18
CASSPGQVLNTGELFF
TGTGCCAGCTCACCCGGACAGGTTTTGAACACCGGGGAGCTGTTTTTT
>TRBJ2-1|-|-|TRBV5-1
CTSSVGSNEQFF
TGCACCAGCAGCGTAGGGAGCAATGAGCAGTTCTTC
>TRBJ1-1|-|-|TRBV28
CASKSDMNTEAFF
TGTGCCAGCAAATCTGACATGAACACTGAAGCTTTCTTT
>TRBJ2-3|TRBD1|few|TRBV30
CAWSFRDRVTDTQYF
TGTGCCTGGAGTTTCCGGGACAGGGTAACAGATACGCAGTATTTT
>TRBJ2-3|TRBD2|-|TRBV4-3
CASSFGLARPTDTQYF
TGCGCCAGCAGCTTCGGACTAGCGCGACCCACAGATACGCAGTATTTT
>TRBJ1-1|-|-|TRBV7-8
CASSSMRAGVNTEAFF
TGTGCCAGCAGCTCAATGAGGGCAGGGGTGAACACTGAAGCTTTCTTT
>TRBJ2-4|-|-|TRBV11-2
CASSLGAAGQYF
TGTGCCAGCAGCTTGGGTGCGGCGGGTCAGTACTTC
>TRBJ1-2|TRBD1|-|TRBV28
CASSQTGVNYGYTF
TGTGCCAGCAGTCAAACAGGGGTTAACTATGGCTACACCTTC
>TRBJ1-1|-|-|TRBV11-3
CASSLSGRNTEAFF
TGTGCCAGCAGCTTAAGTGGCCGGAACACTGAAGCTTTCTTT
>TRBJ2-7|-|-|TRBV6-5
CASRLFGGLGYEQYF
TGTGCCAGCAGGCTATTTGGCGGGCTTGGCTACGAGCAGTACTTC
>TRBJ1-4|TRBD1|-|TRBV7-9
CASSQGQGSTNEKLFF
TGTGCCAGCAGCCAGGGACAGGGAAGCACTAATGAAAAACTGTTTTTT
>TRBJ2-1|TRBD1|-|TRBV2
CASRGTGISNEQFF
TGTGCCAGCAGAGGGACAGGGATATCCAATGAGCAGTTCTTC
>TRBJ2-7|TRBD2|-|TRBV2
CASNGGGTYEQYF
TGTGCCAGCAACGGGGGGGGAACCTACGAGCAGTACTTC
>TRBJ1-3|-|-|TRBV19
CASSTPRQTPGNTIYF
TGTGCCAGTAGTACCCCCCGACAGACCCCTGGAAACACCATATATTTT
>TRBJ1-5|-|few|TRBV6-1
CASSGQQSNQPQHF
TGTGCCAGCAGTGGTCAACAGAGCAATCAGCCCCAGCATTTT
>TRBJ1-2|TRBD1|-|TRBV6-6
CASSYGTGTIYTF
TGTGCCAGCAGTTACGGGACAGGAACGATATACACCTTC
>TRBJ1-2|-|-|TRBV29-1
CSVVIRQGNGYTF
TGCAGCGTTGTTATTCGGCAGGGTAATGGCTACACCTTC
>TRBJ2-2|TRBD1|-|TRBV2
CASTGTGDAGELFF
TGTGCCAGCACCGGGACAGGGGACGCCGGGGAGCTGTTTTTT
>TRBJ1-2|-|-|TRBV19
CASSIERTALYGYTF
TGTGCCAGTAGTATAGAAAGGACAGCACTCTATGGCTACACCTTC
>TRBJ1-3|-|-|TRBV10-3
CAISGSTSGNTIYF
TGTGCCATCAGTGGGAGCACCTCTGGAAACACCATATATTTT
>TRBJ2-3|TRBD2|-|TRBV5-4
CASSLGLAGATRGDTQYF
TGTGCCAGCAGCTTGGGACTAGCGGGGGCCACCCGGGGAGATACGCAGTATTTT
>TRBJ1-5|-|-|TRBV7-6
CASSLEGSGWPQHF
TGTGCCAGCAGCTTAGAAGGTTCGGGTTGGCCCCAGCATTTT
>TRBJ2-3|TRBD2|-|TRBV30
CAWSGGGSDTQYF
TGTGCCTGGAGTGGGGGGGGGTCCGATACGCAGTATTTT
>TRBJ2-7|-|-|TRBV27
CASSLEGGGSEQYF
TGTGCCAGCAGTTTAGAAGGAGGGGGCAGCGAGCAGTACTTC
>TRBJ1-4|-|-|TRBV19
CARGSPPRREKLFF
TGTGCCAGGGGGAGCCCTCCGAGAAGGGAAAAACTGTTTTTT
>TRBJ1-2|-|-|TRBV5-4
CASSPEQGHYGYTF
TGTGCCAGCAGCCCTGAACAGGGCCACTATGGCTACACCTTC
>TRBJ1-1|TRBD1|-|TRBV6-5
CASSSHSGGRNTEAFF
TGTGCCAGCAGTTCACATTCAGGGGGACGGAACACTGAAGCTTTCTTT
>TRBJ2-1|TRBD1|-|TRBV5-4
CASSQGQYNSYNEQFF
TGTGCCAGCAGCCAGGGACAGTATAACTCCTACAATGAGCAGTTCTTC
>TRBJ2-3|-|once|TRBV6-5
CASRLRDTQYF
TGTGCCAGCAGACTGAGAGATACGCAGTATTTT
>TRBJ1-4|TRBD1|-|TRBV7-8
CASSSGQGANEKLFF
TGTGCCAGCAGCTCAGGACAGGGGGCGAATGAAAAACTGTTTTTT
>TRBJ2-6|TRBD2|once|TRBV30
CAWSFSGGAFGGANVLTF
TGTGCCTGGAGTTTTAGCGGGGGGGCCTTTGGTGGGGCCAACGTCCTGACTTTC
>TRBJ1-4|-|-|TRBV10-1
CASSEGAGEKLFF
TGCGCCAGCAGTGAGGGCGCAGGAGAAAAACTGTTTTTT
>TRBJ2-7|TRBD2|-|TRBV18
CASSPPGLAGGSYEQYF
TGTGCCAGCTCACCTCCAGGACTAGCGGGGGGATCCTACGAGCAGTACTTC
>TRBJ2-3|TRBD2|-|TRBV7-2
CASSLRGSGEGTQYF
TGTGCCAGCAGCTTAAGGGGTAGCGGGGAAGGTACGCAGTATTTT